This T cell receptor beta chain emerged from a study of control samples from healthy donors and cancer patients. The CDR3 contains 13 residues. The V gene's germline CDR1 is LGHDT and CDR2 YNNKEL (reference sequence). The V and J ends lost 4 bases and 2 bases respectively, with 8 bases between them. Generated by immunoSEQ multiplex PCR, the TCRdb table keeps only in-frame clones and is missing some. This sample has about 130,000 clones, with approximately 94% found just once. The rearrangement joins TRBV3-1 (or the pseudogene TRBV3-2) to TRBJ2-5; no firm D call. Sample: blood. This clonotype originated in a man aged 25 to 45 in good health. The CDR3 DNA sequence: TGTGCCAGCAGCCCCCAAAAGCAAGAGACCCAGTACTTC. Amino acid sequence: CASSPQKQETQYF.